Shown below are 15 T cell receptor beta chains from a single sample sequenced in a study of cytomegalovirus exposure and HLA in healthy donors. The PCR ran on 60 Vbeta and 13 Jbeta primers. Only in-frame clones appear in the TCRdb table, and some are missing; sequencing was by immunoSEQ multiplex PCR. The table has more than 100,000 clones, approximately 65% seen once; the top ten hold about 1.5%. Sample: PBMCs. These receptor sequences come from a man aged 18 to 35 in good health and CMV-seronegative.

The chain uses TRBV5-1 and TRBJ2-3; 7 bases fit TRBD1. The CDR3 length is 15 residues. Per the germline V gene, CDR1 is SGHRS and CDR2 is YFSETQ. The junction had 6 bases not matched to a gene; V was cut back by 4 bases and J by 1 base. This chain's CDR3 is CASSPDTGGTDTQYF. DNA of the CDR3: TGCGCCAGCAGCCCAGACACAGGGGGCACAGATACGCAGTATTTT.

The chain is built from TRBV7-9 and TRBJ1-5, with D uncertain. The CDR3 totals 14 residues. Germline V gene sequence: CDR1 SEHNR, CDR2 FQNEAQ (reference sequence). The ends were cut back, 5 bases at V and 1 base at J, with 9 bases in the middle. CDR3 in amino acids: CASSDYTSNQPQHF. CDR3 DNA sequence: TGTGCCAGCAGCGATTACACCAGCAATCAGCCCCAGCATTTT.

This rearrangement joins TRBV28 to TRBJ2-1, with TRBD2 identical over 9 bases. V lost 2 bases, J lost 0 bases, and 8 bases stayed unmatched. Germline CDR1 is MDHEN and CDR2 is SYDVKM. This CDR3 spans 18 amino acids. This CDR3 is CASSLALAGLSSYNEQFF. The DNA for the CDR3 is TGTGCCAGCAGTTTAGCCCTAGCGGGGTTGAGCTCCTACAATGAGCAGTTCTTC.

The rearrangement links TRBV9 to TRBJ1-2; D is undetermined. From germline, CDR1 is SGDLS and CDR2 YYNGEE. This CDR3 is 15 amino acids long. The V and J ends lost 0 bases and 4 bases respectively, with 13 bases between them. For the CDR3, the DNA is TGTGCCAGCAGCGTAGCGTCCCTTTCCCTCTATGGCTACACCTTC. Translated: CASSVASLSLYGYTF. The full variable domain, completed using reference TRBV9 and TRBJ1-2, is DSGVTQTPKHLITATGQRVTLRCSPRSGDLSVYWYQQSLDQGLQFLIQYYNGEERAKGNILERFSAQQFPDLHSELNLSSLELGDSALYFCASSVASLSLYGYTFGSGTRLTVV.

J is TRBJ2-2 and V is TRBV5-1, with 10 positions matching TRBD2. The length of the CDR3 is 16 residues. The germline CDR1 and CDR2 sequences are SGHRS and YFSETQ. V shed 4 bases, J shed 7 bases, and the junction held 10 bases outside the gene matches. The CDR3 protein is CASSNGAGGPIGELFF. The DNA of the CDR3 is TGCGCCAGCAGCAACGGAGCGGGGGGGCCGATCGGGGAGCTGTTTTTT.

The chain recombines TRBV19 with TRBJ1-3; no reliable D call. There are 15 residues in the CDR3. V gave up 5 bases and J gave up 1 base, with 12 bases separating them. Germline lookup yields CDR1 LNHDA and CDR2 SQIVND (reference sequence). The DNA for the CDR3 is TGTGCCAGTAGTCCCTCAGTTGCTTCTGGAAACACCATATATTTT. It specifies CASSPSVASGNTIYF.

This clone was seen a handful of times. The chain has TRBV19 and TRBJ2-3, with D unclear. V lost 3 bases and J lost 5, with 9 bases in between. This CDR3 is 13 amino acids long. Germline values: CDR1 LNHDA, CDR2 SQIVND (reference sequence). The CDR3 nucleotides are TGTGCCAGTAGTATGGCGGTCGGAGATACGCAGTATTTT. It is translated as CASSMAVGDTQYF.

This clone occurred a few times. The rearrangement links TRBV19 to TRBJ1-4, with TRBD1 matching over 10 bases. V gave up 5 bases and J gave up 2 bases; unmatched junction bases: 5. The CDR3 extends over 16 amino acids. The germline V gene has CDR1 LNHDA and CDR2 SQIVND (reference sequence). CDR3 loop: CASSSGQGVTNEKLFF. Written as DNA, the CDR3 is TGTGCCAGTAGTTCCGGACAGGGGGTTACTAATGAAAAACTGTTTTTT.

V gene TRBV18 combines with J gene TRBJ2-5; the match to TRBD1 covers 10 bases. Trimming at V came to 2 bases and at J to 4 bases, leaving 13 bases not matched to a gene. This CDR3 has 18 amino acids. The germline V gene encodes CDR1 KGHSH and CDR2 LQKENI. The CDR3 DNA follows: TGTGCCAGCTCACCAATATCCATCCGGGACAGGGGTCGAGAGACCCAGTACTTC. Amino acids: CASSPISIRDRGRETQYF.

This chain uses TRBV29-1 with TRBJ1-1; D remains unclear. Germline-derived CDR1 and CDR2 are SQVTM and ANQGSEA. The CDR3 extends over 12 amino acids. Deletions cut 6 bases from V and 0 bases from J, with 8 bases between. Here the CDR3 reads CSVETMNTEAFF. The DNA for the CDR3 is TGCAGCGTCGAAACAATGAACACTGAAGCTTTCTTT.

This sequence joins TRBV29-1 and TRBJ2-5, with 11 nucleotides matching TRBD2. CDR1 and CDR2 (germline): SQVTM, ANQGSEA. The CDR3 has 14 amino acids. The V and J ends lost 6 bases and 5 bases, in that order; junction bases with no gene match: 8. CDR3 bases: TGCAGCGTAAATAGCGGGAGGGCCGCGGAGACCCAGTACTTC. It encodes CSVNSGRAAETQYF.

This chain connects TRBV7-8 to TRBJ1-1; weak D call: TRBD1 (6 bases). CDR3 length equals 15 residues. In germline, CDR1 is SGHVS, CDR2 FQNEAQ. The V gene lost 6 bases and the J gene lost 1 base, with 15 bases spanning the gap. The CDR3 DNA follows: TGTGCCAGCAGGCGATACAGGGACGGGAACACTGAAGCTTTCTTT. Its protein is CASRRYRDGNTEAFF.

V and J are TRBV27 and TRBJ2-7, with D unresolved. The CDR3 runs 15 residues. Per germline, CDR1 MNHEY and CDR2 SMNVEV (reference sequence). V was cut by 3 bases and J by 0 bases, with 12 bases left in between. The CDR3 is CASSFREAGSYEQYF. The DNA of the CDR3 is TGTGCCAGCAGTTTTCGAGAGGCTGGCTCCTACGAGCAGTACTTC.

CDR3 in amino acids: CASSRDRFSGANVLTF. The CDR3 DNA is TGCGCCAGCAGCCGGGACAGATTCTCTGGGGCCAACGTCCTGACTTTC. The chain recombines TRBV10-2 with TRBJ2-6; 7 bases are shared with TRBD1. Germline-derived CDR1 and CDR2 are WSHSY and SAAADI. The V gene end was trimmed by 6 bases and the J gene end by 0 bases; junction bases not matched to a gene: 5. The CDR3 covers 16 residues.

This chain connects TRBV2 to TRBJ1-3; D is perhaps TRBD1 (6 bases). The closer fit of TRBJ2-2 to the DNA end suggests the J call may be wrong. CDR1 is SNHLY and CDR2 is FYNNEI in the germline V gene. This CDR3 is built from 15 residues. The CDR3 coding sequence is TGTGCCAGCATCTGGGGGACATCGAACACCGGGGAGCTGTTTTTT. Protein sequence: CASIWGTSNTGELFF.